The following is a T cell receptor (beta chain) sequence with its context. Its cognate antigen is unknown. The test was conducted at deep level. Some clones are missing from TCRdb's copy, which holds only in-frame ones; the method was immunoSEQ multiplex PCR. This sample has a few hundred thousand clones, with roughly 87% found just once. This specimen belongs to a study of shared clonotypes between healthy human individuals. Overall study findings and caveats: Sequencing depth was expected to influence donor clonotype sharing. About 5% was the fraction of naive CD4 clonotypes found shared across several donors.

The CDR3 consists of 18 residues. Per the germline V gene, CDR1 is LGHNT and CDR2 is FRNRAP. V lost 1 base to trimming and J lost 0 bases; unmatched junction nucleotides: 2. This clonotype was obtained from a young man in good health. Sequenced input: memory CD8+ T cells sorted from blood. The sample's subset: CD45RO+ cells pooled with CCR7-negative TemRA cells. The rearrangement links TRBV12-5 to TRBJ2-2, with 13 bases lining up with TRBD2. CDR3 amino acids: CASGLGLAGGPNTGELFF. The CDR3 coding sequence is TGTGCTAGTGGTTTGGGACTAGCGGGAGGACCGAACACCGGGGAGCTGTTTTTT. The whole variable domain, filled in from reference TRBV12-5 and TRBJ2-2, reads DARVTQTPRHKVTEMGQEVTMRCQPILGHNTVFWYRQTMMQGLELLAYFRNRAPLDDSGMPKDRFSAEMPDATLATLKIQPSEPRDSAVYFCASGLGLAGGPNTGELFFGEGSRLTVL.